The rows below give T cell receptor beta chains drawn from one sample of a study of cytomegalovirus exposure and HLA in healthy donors. Data came from immunoSEQ multiplex PCR; TCRdb stores just in-frame clones and leaves some out. This sample yields approximately 130,000 clones, of which more than 80% are seen a single time; approximately 5.6% belongs to the top ten. The sequencing input was PBMCs. The receptors were sampled from a middle-aged woman in good health and CMV-seropositive. The conserved cysteine and the conserved F or W are not part of the CDR3 here. The D gene is left open where the match is weak. Clone size is stated in some rows and not others, as once, few, many or a class when expanded.

V gene,J gene,D gene,clone size,CDR3 protein
TRBV5-1,TRBJ2-2,TRBD1,.,ASSGLAGRQGKNTGELF
TRBV9,TRBJ2-1,.,.,ASSAHRTGGYNEQF
TRBV20-1,TRBJ2-7,.,.,SVAVADEQY
TRBV18,TRBJ1-4,.,.,ASSSFSANEKLF
TRBV6-1,TRBJ1-5,.,.,ASSAGTGGLADNQPQH
TRBV10-3,TRBJ1-1,.,.,AIRSRQETNTEAF
TRBV18,TRBJ1-6,TRBD1,.,ASSLRTGSDSPLH
TRBV9,TRBJ1-2,.,once,ASSVDSQGLGGYT
TRBV2,TRBJ2-2,.,.,ASSDRGDTGELF
TRBV28,TRBJ2-7,TRBD1,once,ASSPTGTGVYEQY
TRBV7-8,TRBJ2-5,TRBD1,few,ASSRWDRGEGETQY
TRBV10-3,TRBJ2-5,.,.,AISETDTVQETQY
TRBV27,TRBJ2-3,TRBD1,.,ASSGGTGAFGQY
TRBV2,TRBJ1-2,.,.,ASSVSPVDGYT
TRBV7-2,TRBJ1-4,.,few,ASSLASGSNEKLF
TRBV5-1,TRBJ2-5,.,.,ASSTGLTDRETQY
TRBV10-3,TRBJ1-4,.,few,AVAGDYEKLF
TRBV11-1,TRBJ2-5,.,.,ASSPGTPKPQY
TRBV27,TRBJ2-3,.,.,ASSPGDHSTDTQY
TRBV29-1,TRBJ2-5,.,.,SVNSITETQY
TRBV27,TRBJ2-1,TRBD2,.,ASTHGLAGSYNEQF
TRBV2,TRBJ2-3,TRBD1,few,ASAGQGAYGNTQY
TRBV7-2,TRBJ2-7,TRBD1,.,ASSLRDRSYEQY
TRBV28,TRBJ1-2,.,few,ASSLPPDAGGYGYT
TRBV7-3,TRBJ1-1,.,.,ASSLAGGGSEAF
TRBV30,TRBJ2-4,.,.,ASQDRLLAKNIQY
TRBV10-1,TRBJ2-5,TRBD2,.,ASSEGLAGLN
TRBV6-5,TRBJ1-1,TRBD1,.,ASSYQGAGGRTEAF
TRBV18,TRBJ1-1,.,.,ASSPRRVMDSEAF
TRBV2,TRBJ1-5,.,.,ATLDSKNQPQH
TRBV30,TRBJ2-1,TRBD2,.,AWSGKRGAPNEQF
TRBV6-6,TRBJ2-7,.,.,ASSGVYEQY
TRBV19,TRBJ1-1,.,.,ASIQGWGTEAF
TRBV9,TRBJ1-1,.,.,ASSEGQNTEAF
TRBV7-2,TRBJ2-5,TRBD2,.,ASSPATSGSIQETQY
TRBV5-1,TRBJ1-1,TRBD1,.,ASSLGGSDTEAF